These T cell receptor beta chains were read from a single sample in a study of tumor T cells in aggressive B-cell lymphoma. The assay was immunoSEQ multiplex PCR, and TCRdb's table has in-frame clones only and misses some. The sample holds 8,500 to 9,500 clones; 85% are singletons and the top ten take roughly 3.5%. Material: tumor tissue. Receptors originate from an adult with diffuse large B cell lymphoma. Each CDR3 is given with its conserved first and last residue. The D gene is left open where the match is weak. Size tells how often a clone was seen (once, few, many) or the class of an expanded clone, and some rows leave it out.

J gene | clone size | CDR3 length | D gene | V gene | CDR3 protein | CDR3 DNA
TRBJ1-1 | . | 17 | . | TRBV4-1 | CASSQAQTGPVNTEAFF | TGCGCTAGCAGCCAAGCCCAGACAGGACCCGTGAACACTGAAGCTTTCTTT
TRBJ2-7 | few | 15 | TRBD1 | TRBV7-2 | CASSTGTVSSYEQYF | TGTGCCAGCAGCACCGGGACAGTTAGCTCCTACGAGCAGTACTTC
TRBJ1-2 | . | 14 | . | TRBV6-6 | CASSPPTEYYGYTF | TGTGCCAGCAGTCCCCCGACAGAATACTATGGCTACACCTTC
TRBJ2-7 | . | 12 | . | TRBV19 | CASSGQSNEQYF | TGTGCCAGTTCCGGACAGTCAAACGAGCAGTACTTC
TRBJ1-4 | . | 13 | . | TRBV7-3 | CASSLSNREKLFF | TGTGCCAGCAGCTTAAGTAACAGAGAAAAACTGTTTTTT
TRBJ1-2 | . | 15 | . | TRBV6-5 | CASSKYRTPNYGYTF | TGTGCCAGCAGTAAATACCGTACTCCTAACTATGGCTACACCTTC
TRBJ2-7 | . | 12 | TRBD1 | TRBV30 | CASTGDAYEQYF | TGTGCCAGCACAGGGGACGCATACGAGCAGTACTTC
TRBJ2-3 | . | 17 | . | TRBV5-1 | CASSLRVLGPLTDTQYF | TGCGCCAGCAGCTTGAGGGTACTGGGGCCATTGACAGATACGCAGTATTTT
TRBJ1-5 | . | 13 | . | TRBV28 | CASTFRQDQPQHF | TGTGCCAGCACCTTCAGACAGGACCAGCCCCAGCATTTT
TRBJ1-4 | . | 16 | . | TRBV14 | CASSPLGGQGDEKLFF | TGTGCCAGCAGCCCCTTGGGGGGGCAGGGAGACGAAAAACTGTTTTTT
TRBJ1-4 | . | 15 | . | TRBV7-9 | CASSLVVQGGEKLFF | TGTGCCAGCAGCTTAGTGGTTCAGGGTGGTGAAAAACTGTTTTTT
TRBJ2-1 | . | 13 | . | TRBV19 | CASSIDGGAKQFF | TGTGCCAGTAGTATAGATGGCGGGGCTAAGCAGTTCTTC
TRBJ2-7 | . | 13 | TRBD1 | TRBV7-3 | CASSLGQGAEQYF | TGTGCCAGCAGCTTAGGACAGGGGGCCGAGCAGTACTTC
TRBJ1-1 | . | 15 | TRBD1 | TRBV5-1 | CASSLAGTGNTEAFF | TGCGCCAGCAGCTTGGCCGGGACAGGGAACACTGAAGCTTTCTTT
TRBJ2-5 | once | 14 | . | TRBV4-2 | CASSQDRLSGTQYF | TGTGCCAGCAGCCAAGATCGCCTGAGTGGGACCCAGTACTTC
TRBJ1-1 | . | 18 | TRBD1 | TRBV7-2 | CASSLVVDRGRRDTEAFF | TGTGCCAGCAGCTTAGTAGTAGACAGGGGGAGACGGGACACTGAAGCTTTCTTT
TRBJ2-1 | few | 13 | TRBD1 | TRBV5-4 | CASSWTGVTEQFF | TGTGCCAGCAGCTGGACAGGGGTGACTGAGCAGTTCTTC
TRBJ2-7 | . | 13 | TRBD2 | TRBV7-9 | CASSLDAGVEQYF | TGTGCCAGCAGCCTGGATGCGGGGGTAGAGCAGTACTTC
TRBJ1-2 | . | 15 | TRBD1 | TRBV29-1 | CSVSEPDRGIEGYTF | TGCAGCGTTTCCGAGCCGGACAGGGGGATTGAAGGCTACACCTTC
TRBJ1-1 | . | 16 | . | TRBV19 | CASSIVAVVMNTEAFF | TGTGCCAGTAGTATAGTAGCAGTCGTGATGAACACTGAAGCTTTCTTT
TRBJ2-1 | few | 15 | . | TRBV19 | CASTSDSYSYNEQFF | TGTGCCAGTACCTCGGACAGTTACTCCTACAATGAGCAGTTCTTC
TRBJ1-2 | once | 12 | TRBD1 | TRBV28 | CASGTGLNGYTF | TGTGCCAGCGGGACAGGGTTGAATGGCTACACCTTC
TRBJ2-3 | . | 14 | . | TRBV2 | CASTLLQTTDTQYF | TGTGCCAGCACCTTGTTACAGACCACAGATACGCAGTATTTT
TRBJ1-5 | . | 15 | TRBD1 | TRBV15 | CATSRGDRVGRPQHF | TGTGCCACCAGCCGGGGGGACAGGGTGGGGCGGCCCCAGCATTTT
TRBJ2-7 | . | 16 | TRBD1 | TRBV6-5 | CASSYRGTGGIYEQYF | TGTGCCAGCAGTTACCGCGGGACAGGGGGCATCTACGAGCAGTACTTC
TRBJ2-5 | . | 11 | . | TRBV20-1 | CSATHGQTQYF | TGCAGTGCTACCCACGGTCAGACCCAGTACTTC
TRBJ2-2 | . | 15 | TRBD2 | TRBV28 | CASSAAGGWTGELFF | TGTGCCAGCAGTGCCGCGGGGGGTTGGACCGGGGAGCTGTTTTTT
TRBJ2-5 | . | 14 | TRBD1 | TRBV4-1 | CASSQKQGVDWRYF | TGCGCCAGCAGCCAAAAACAGGGGGTCGATTGGCGGTACTTC
TRBJ1-5 | . | 15 | TRBD1 | TRBV7-9 | CASSLRGGSDQPQHF | TGTGCCAGCAGCCTAAGAGGGGGCTCCGATCAGCCCCAGCATTTT
TRBJ1-2 | few | 14 | . | TRBV28 | CASSLPTGLDGYTF | TGTGCCAGCAGCTTACCTACAGGGCTAGATGGCTACACCTTC
TRBJ1-1 | . | 14 | TRBD1 | TRBV29-1 | CSGVDRTSGTEAFF | TGCAGCGGGGTGGACAGGACGTCGGGCACTGAAGCTTTCTTT
TRBJ1-1 | . | 15 | TRBD1 | TRBV28 | CASIWTGSKIGEAFF | TGTGCCAGCATTTGGACAGGGTCGAAGATCGGTGAAGCTTTCTTT
TRBJ2-2 | . | 15 | TRBD2 | TRBV5-4 | CASSLAGGVTGELFF | TGTGCCAGCAGCTTGGCTGGGGGGGTCACCGGGGAGCTGTTTTTT
TRBJ1-5 | . | 15 | TRBD1 | TRBV7-2 | CASSSTGGSNQPQHF | TGTGCCAGCAGCTCAACAGGGGGAAGCAATCAGCCCCAGCATTTT
TRBJ1-2 | . | 12 | . | TRBV29-1 | CSVPFLNYGYTF | TGCAGCGTTCCCTTCCTCAACTATGGCTACACCTTC
TRBJ2-1 | . | 14 | . | TRBV6-1 | CASTGLSSYNEQFF | TGTGCCAGCACCGGACTGAGCTCCTACAATGAGCAGTTCTTC
TRBJ2-7 | few | 12 | TRBD1 | TRBV7-2 | CASSPGQYEQYF | TGTGCCAGCAGCCCGGGACAGTACGAGCAGTACTTC
TRBJ2-3 | . | 13 | . | TRBV7-2 | CASSATRSDTQYF | TGTGCCAGCAGCGCGACGAGGAGCGATACGCAGTATTTT
TRBJ1-5 | . | 14 | TRBD1 | TRBV19 | CASSRRDSLWTQHF | TGTGCCAGTAGCCGCCGGGACAGCCTTTGGACCCAGCATTTT
TRBJ2-5 | . | 13 | TRBD1 | TRBV29-1 | CSVRDRTGETQYF | TGCAGCGTCCGGGACAGGACCGGAGAGACCCAGTACTTC
TRBJ2-1 | . | 14 | . | TRBV27 | CASSLETGKNEQFF | TGTGCCAGCAGTTTAGAAACAGGGAAAAATGAGCAGTTCTTC
TRBJ2-3 | . | 15 | . | TRBV5-1 | CASEPAGTQWDTQYF | TGCGCCAGCGAACCCGCCGGGACTCAGTGGGATACGCAGTATTTT
TRBJ2-7 | . | 16 | TRBD1 | TRBV4-3 | CASSQAKTGGDYEQYF | TGCGCCAGCAGCCAGGCTAAGACAGGGGGCGACTACGAGCAGTACTTC
TRBJ2-1 | . | 11 | TRBD1 | TRBV28 | CASSFDRVKFF | TGTGCCAGCAGTTTCGACAGGGTTAAGTTCTTC
TRBJ2-1 | . | 15 | TRBD1 | TRBV19 | CASSSGTGTNNEQFF | TGTGCCAGTAGCTCCGGGACAGGGACCAACAATGAGCAGTTCTTC
TRBJ1-5 | once | 14 | TRBD1 | TRBV29-1 | CSVGLGQDDQPQHF | TGCAGCGTAGGCCTAGGACAGGACGACCAGCCCCAGCATTTT
TRBJ2-1 | . | 16 | TRBD1 | TRBV6-1 | CASSALPRQGYNEQFF | TGTGCCAGCAGTGCCCTACCGAGACAGGGGTACAATGAGCAGTTCTTC
TRBJ1-2 | . | 12 | . | TRBV28 | CASSTDRLMDTF | TGTGCCAGCAGCACCGACAGGCTAATGGACACCTTC
TRBJ2-5 | . | 17 | . | TRBV27 | CASSLFYGSRLQETQYF | TGTGCCAGCAGTTTATTTTATGGGAGTCGCCTACAAGAGACCCAGTACTTC
TRBJ1-4 | . | 16 | . | TRBV25-1 | CASSDVIGAANEKLFF | TGTGCCAGCAGTGACGTAATTGGAGCAGCTAATGAAAAACTGTTTTTT
TRBJ2-5 | . | 16 | TRBD2 | TRBV9 | CASSIGLAGPQETQYF | TGTGCCAGCAGCATCGGACTAGCGGGACCTCAAGAGACCCAGTACTTC
TRBJ1-3 | . | 17 | . | TRBV5-1 | CASSQGHRDFSGNTIYF | TGCGCCAGCAGTCAGGGCCACCGGGACTTCTCTGGAAACACCATATATTTT